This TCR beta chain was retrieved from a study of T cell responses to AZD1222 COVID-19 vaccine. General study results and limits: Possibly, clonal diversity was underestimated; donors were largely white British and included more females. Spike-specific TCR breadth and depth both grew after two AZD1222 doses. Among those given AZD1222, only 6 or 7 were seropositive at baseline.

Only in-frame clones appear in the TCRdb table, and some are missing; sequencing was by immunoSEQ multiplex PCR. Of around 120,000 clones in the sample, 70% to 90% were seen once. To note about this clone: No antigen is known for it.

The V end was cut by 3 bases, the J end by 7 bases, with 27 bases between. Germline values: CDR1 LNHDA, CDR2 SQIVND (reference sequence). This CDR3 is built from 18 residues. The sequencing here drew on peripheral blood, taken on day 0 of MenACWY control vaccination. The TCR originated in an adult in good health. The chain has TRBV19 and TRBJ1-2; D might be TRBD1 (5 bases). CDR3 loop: CASSIDSSVGVRGGGYTF. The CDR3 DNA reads TGTGCCAGTAGTATTGATTCTTCAGTAGGTGTCCGCGGGGGTGGCTACACCTTC. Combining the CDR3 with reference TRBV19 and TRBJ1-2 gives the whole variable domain DGGITQSPKYLFRKEGQNVTLSCEQNLNHDAMYWYRQDPGQGLRLIYYSQIVNDFQKGDIAEGYSVSREKKESFPLTVTSAQKNPTAFYLCASSIDSSVGVRGGGYTFGSGTRLTVV.